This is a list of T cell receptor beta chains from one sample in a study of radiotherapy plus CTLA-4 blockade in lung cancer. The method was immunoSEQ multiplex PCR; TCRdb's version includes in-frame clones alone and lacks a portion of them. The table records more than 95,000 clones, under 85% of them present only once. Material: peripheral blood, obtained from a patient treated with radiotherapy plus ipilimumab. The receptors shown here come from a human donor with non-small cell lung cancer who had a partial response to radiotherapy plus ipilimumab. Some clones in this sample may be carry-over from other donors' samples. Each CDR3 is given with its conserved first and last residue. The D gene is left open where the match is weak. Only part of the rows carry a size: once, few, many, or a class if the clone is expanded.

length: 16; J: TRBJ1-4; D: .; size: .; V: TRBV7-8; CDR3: CASSLTTGSGHEKLFF; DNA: TGTGCCAGCAGCCTAACAACAGGGTCCGGGCATGAAAAACTGTTTTTT
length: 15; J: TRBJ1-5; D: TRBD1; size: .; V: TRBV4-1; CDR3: CASSQFEGAGQPQHF; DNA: TGCGCCAGCAGCCAATTCGAGGGGGCAGGGCAGCCCCAGCATTTT
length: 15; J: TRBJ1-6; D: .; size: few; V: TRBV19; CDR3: CASSWGHHENSPLHF; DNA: TGTGCCAGTAGCTGGGGACACCACGAAAATTCACCCCTCCACTTT
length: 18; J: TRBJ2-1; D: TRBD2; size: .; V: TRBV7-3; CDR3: CASSLTVTSGTRDNEQFF; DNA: TGTGCCAGCAGCTTAACTGTGACTAGCGGGACCAGAGACAATGAGCAGTTCTTC
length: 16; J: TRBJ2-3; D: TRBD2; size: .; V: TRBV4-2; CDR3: CASSLSGGTRTDTQYF; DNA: TGTGCCAGCAGCCTGAGCGGGGGGACCCGCACAGATACGCAGTATTTT
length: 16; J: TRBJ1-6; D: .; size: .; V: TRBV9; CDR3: CASSAFHPGYNSPLHF; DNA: TGTGCCAGCAGCGCTTTTCACCCAGGCTATAATTCACCCCTCCACTTT
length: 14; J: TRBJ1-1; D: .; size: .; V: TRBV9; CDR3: CASSFRRENTEAFF; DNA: TGTGCCAGCAGCTTTCGACGGGAAAACACTGAAGCTTTCTTT
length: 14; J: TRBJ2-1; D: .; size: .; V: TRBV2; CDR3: CASRERQIYNEQFF; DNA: TGTGCCAGCAGAGAAAGACAAATATACAATGAGCAGTTCTTC
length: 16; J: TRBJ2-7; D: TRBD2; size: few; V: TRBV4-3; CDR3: CASSQDLGGLVAEQYF; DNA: TGCGCCAGCAGCCAAGATTTAGGGGGACTAGTGGCCGAGCAGTACTTC
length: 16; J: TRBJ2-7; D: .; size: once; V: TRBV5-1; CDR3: CASSLGLGSLKGEQYF; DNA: TGCGCCAGCAGCTTGGGCCTGGGGAGCCTTAAGGGCGAGCAGTACTTC
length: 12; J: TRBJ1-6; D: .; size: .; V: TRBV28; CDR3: CASVHNSSPLHF; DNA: TGTGCCAGCGTGCACAACAGTTCACCCCTCCACTTT
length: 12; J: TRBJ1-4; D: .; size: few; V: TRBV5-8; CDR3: CASENLEEKLFF; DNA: TGTGCCAGCGAAAATCTCGAGGAAAAACTGTTTTTT
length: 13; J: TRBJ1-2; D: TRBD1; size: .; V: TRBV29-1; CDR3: CSVGDRSAYGYTF; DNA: TGCAGCGTTGGGGACAGGAGCGCCTATGGCTACACCTTC
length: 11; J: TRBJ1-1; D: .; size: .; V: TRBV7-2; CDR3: CASSLLTEAFF; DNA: TGTGCCAGCAGCTTACTGACTGAAGCTTTCTTT
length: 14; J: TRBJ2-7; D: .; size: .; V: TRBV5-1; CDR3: CASSRGTDTYEQYF; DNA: TGCGCCAGCAGCCGGGGGACCGACACCTACGAGCAGTACTTC
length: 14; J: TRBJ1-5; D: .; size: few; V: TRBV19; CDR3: CASSARQRNQPQHF; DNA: TGTGCCAGTAGTGCCCGACAGCGCAATCAGCCCCAGCATTTT
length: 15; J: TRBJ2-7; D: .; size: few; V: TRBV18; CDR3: CASSPARTDESEQYF; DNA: TGTGCCAGCTCACCCGCTAGGACAGACGAAAGCGAGCAGTACTTC
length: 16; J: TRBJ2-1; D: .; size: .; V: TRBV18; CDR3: CASSLPGTIPYNEQFF; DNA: TGTGCCAGCTCACTTCCTGGGACAATCCCCTACAATGAGCAGTTCTTC
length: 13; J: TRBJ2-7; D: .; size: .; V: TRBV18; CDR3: CASSPTGAYEQYF; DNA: TGTGCCAGCTCACCTACCGGGGCCTACGAGCAGTACTTC
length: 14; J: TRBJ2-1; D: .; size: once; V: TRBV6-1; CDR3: CASTPGGIYNEQFF; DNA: TGTGCCAGCACTCCCGGGGGAATCTACAATGAGCAGTTCTTC
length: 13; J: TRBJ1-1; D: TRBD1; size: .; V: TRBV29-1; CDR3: CSVQIGGDTEAFF; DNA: TGCAGCGTCCAGATAGGGGGCGACACTGAAGCTTTCTTT
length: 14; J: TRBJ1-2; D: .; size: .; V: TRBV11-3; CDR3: CASSLSLQDYGYTF; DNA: TGTGCCAGCAGCTTATCCCTACAGGACTATGGCTACACCTTC
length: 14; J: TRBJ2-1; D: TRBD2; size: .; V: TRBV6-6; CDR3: CASSYGGVYNEQFF; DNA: TGTGCCAGCAGTTACGGGGGGGTTTACAATGAGCAGTTCTTC
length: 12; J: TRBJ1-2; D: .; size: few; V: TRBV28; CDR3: CASSLSRGGYTF; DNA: TGTGCCAGCAGTTTATCAAGGGGTGGCTACACCTTC
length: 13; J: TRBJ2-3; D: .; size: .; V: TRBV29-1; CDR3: CSVGSGSTDTQYF; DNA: TGCAGCGTTGGCTCAGGGAGCACAGATACGCAGTATTTT
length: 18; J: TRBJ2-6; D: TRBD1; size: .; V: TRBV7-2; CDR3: CASSLGGQVGSGANVLTF; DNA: TGTGCCAGCAGCTTAGGGGGACAGGTGGGCTCTGGGGCCAACGTCCTGACTTTC
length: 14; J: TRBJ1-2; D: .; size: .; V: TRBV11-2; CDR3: CASSLGTDYYGYTF; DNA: TGTGCCAGCAGCTTAGGGACAGATTACTATGGCTACACCTTC
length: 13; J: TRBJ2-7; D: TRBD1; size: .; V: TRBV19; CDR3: CASSTDRGHEQYF; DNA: TGTGCCAGTAGTACTGACAGGGGCCACGAGCAGTACTTC
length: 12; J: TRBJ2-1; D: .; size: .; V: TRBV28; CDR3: CASSLRLGGQFF; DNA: TGTGCCAGCAGTCTACGACTAGGGGGCCAGTTCTTC
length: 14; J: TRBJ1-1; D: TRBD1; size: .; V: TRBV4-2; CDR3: CASSQRQGVTEAFF; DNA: TGTGCCAGCAGCCAACGACAGGGGGTCACTGAAGCTTTCTTT
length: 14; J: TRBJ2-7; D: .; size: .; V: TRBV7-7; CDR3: CASSPTPSSYEQYF; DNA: TGTGCCAGCAGTCCTACCCCGAGCTCCTACGAGCAGTACTTC
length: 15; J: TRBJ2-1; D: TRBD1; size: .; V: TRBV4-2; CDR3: CASSQGTGGLNEQFF; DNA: TGTGCCAGCAGCCAAGGGACAGGGGGCCTGAATGAGCAGTTCTTC
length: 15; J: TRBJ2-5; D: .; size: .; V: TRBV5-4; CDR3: CASSLVGGNQETQYF; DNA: TGTGCCAGCAGCTTGGTTGGGGGGAACCAAGAGACCCAGTACTTC
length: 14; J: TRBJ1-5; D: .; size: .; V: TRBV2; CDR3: CASSWDYSNQPQHF; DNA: TGTGCCAGCAGTTGGGACTATAGCAATCAGCCCCAGCATTTT
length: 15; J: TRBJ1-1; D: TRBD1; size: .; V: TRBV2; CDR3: CASSELRQGNTEAFF; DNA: TGTGCCAGCAGTGAGCTAAGACAGGGAAACACTGAAGCTTTCTTT
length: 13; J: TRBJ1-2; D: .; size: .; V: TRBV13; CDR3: CASSLGQNYGYTF; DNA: TGTGCCAGCAGCCTGGGACAAAACTATGGCTACACCTTC
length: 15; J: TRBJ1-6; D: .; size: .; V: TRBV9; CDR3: CASSVDSAVLSPLHF; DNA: TGTGCCAGCAGCGTGGACAGTGCCGTTCTTTCACCCCTCCACTTT
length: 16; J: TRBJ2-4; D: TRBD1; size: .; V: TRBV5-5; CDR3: CASSLDRERAKNIQYF; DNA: TGTGCCAGCAGCTTAGACAGGGAAAGGGCCAAAAACATTCAGTACTTC
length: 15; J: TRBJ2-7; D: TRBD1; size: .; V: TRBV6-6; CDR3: CASSGTGTGRYEQYF; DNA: TGTGCCAGCAGTGGGACCGGGACAGGACGCTACGAGCAGTACTTC
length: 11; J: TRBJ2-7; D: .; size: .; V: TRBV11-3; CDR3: CASSAGGTLYF; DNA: TGTGCCAGCAGCGCCGGGGGAACCCTCTACTTC
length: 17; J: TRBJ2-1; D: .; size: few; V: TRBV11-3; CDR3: CASSPSARISSYNEQFF; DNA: TGTGCCAGCAGCCCCTCGGCGCGGATAAGCTCCTACAATGAGCAGTTCTTC
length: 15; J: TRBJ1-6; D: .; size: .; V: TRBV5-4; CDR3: CASSLPGGWNSPLHF; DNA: TGTGCCAGCAGCTTGCCCGGAGGATGGAATTCACCCCTCCACTTT
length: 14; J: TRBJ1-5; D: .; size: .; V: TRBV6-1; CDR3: CASSPRGSGQPQHF; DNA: TGTGCCAGCAGTCCAAGGGGGTCCGGTCAGCCCCAGCATTTT
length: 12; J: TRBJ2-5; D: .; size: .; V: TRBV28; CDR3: CVVTGQGETQYF; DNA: TGTGTCGTAACAGGGCAGGGGGAGACCCAGTACTTC
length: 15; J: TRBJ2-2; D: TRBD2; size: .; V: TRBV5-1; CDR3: CASSYPRGGAGELFF; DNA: TGCGCCAGCAGCTATCCCCGGGGGGGAGCCGGGGAGCTGTTTTTT
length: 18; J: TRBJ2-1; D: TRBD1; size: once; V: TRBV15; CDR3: CATSRDLWDRTRSNEQFF; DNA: TGTGCCACCAGCAGAGATCTATGGGACAGAACGAGATCTAATGAGCAGTTCTTC
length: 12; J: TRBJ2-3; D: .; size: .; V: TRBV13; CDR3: CASSPGGDTQYF; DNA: TGTGCCAGCAGCCCAGGGGGGGATACGCAGTATTTT
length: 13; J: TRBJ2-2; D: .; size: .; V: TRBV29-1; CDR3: CSVAAGNTGELFF; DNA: TGCAGCGTTGCGGCAGGGAACACCGGGGAGCTGTTTTTT
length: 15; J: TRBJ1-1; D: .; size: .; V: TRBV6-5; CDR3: CASRRRPGMNTEAFF; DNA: TGTGCCAGCAGACGTAGACCAGGGATGAACACTGAAGCTTTCTTT
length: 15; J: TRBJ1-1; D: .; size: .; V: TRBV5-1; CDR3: CASSPFGGVSPEAFF; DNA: TGCGCCAGCAGCCCTTTTGGGGGCGTTTCTCCTGAAGCTTTCTTT
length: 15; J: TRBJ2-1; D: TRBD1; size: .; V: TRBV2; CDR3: CASSAGQGRINEQFF; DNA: TGTGCCAGCAGCGCAGGACAGGGTAGAATCAATGAGCAGTTCTTC
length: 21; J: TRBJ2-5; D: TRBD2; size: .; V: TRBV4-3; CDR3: CASSQDYPPRLAGDPRETQYF; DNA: TGCGCCAGCAGCCAAGATTACCCCCCTCGACTAGCGGGGGACCCGCGGGAGACCCAGTACTTC
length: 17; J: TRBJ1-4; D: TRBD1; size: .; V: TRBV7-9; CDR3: CASRSGQGTTTNEKLFF; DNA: TGTGCCAGCAGATCGGGACAGGGGACTACAACTAATGAAAAACTGTTTTTT
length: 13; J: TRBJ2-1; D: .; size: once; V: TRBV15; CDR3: CATSKRTYNEQFF; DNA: TGTGCCACCAGCAAGCGGACCTACAATGAGCAGTTCTTC
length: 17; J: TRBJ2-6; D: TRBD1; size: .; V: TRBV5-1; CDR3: CASSLEPGGAGANVLTF; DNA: TGCGCCAGCAGCTTGGAACCAGGGGGCGCTGGGGCCAACGTCCTGACTTTC